This entry is about one T cell receptor (beta chain). Its antigen remains unidentified. These data belong to a study of T cell responses to AZD1222 COVID-19 vaccine. The CDR3 loop spans 15 amino acids. Germline trimming cut 6 bases from V and 5 bases from J; bases unmatched to any gene: 12. Germline V gives CDR1 LGHDT, CDR2 YNNKEL (reference sequence). Overall study findings and caveats: Unmutated regions of variants are reportedly targeted by nearly half of spike-specific TCRs. With two AZD1222 doses given, Spike-specific TCR breadth and depth both rose. Donors skewed white British and female; clonal diversity was possibly underestimated.

Data came from immunoSEQ multiplex PCR; TCRdb stores just in-frame clones and leaves some out. The table includes approximately 130,000 clones, about 93% detected once. Sequenced material: peripheral blood, taken on day 0 of AZD1222 vaccination. The clonotype comes from an adult in good health. The rearrangement links TRBV3-1 (or the pseudogene TRBV3-2) to TRBJ1-2; TRBD1 agrees at 7 bases. The CDR3 DNA reads as TGTGCCAGCAGTTATTTCCCGGGACAGTGGTATGGCTACACCTTC. It translates to CASSYFPGQWYGYTF.